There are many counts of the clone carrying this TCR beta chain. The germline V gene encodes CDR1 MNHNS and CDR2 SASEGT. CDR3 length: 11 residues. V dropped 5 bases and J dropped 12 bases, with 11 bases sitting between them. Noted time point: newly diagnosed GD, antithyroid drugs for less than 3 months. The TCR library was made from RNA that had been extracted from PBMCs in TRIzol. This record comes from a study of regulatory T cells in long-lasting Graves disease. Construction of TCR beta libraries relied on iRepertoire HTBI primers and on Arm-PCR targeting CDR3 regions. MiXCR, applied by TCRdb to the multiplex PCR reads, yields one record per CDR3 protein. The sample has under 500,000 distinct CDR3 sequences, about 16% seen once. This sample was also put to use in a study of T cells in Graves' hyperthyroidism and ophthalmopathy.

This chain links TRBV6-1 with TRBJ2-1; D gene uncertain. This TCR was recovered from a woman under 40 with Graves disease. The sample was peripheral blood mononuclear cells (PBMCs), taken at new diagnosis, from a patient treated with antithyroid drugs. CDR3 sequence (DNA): TGTGCCAGCAGTCTGTCGTCAGGGCAGTTCTTC. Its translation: CASSLSSGQFF.